This T cell receptor (beta chain) was retrieved from a study of PD-1 blockade in classical Hodgkin lymphoma. Relapse was seen in all patients after autologous stem cell transplantation, and brentuximab vedotin exposure was variable. Best outcomes ranged across complete response, partial response and progressive disease. This clone was observed a handful of times. Its cognate antigen is unknown. Measured with immunoSEQ multiplex PCR; TCRdb has only the in-frame clones, and not every one. The sample includes approximately 150,000 clones, less than 80% of them seen just once. The study, taken as a whole, reports: Complete responders matched newly diagnosed patients in baseline diversity.

CDR3 length equals 15 residues. Germline V gene data show CDR1 as MNHEY and CDR2 as SMNVEV (reference sequence). V dropped 3 bases and J dropped 4; count of bases not matched to a gene: 6. Material: peripheral blood mononuclear cells (PBMCs), obtained before the second cycle of nivolumab. This clonotype was obtained from a human donor with classical Hodgkin lymphoma. This chain uses TRBV27 with TRBJ1-2, with 9 bases that match TRBD1. The CDR3 DNA sequence: TGTGCCAGCAGTTTTCGCACGACAGGGGGCTATGGCTACACCTTC. Protein: CASSFRTTGGYGYTF.